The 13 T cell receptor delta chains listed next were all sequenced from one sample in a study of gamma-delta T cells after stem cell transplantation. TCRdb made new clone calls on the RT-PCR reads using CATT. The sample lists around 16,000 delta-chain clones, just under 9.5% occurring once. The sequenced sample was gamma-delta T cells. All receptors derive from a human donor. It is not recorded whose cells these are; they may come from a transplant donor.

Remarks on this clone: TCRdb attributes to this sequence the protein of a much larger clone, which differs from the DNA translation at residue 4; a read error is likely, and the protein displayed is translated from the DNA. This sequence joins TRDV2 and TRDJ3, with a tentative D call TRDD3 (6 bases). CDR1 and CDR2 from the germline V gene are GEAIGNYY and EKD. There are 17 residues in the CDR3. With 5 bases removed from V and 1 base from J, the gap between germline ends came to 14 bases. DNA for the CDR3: TGTGCCTGTGGCACTACTGGGATTTCCTGGGACACCCGACAGATGTTTTTC. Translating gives CACGTTGISWDTRQMFF.

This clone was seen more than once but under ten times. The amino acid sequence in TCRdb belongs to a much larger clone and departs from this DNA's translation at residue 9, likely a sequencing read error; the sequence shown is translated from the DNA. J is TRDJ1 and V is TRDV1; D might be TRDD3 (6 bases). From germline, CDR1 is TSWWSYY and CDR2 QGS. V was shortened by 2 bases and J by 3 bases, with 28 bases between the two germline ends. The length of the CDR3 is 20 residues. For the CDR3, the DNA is TGTGCTCTTGGGGAAAGTGGTGGGCCCTACGGGGACTGGGAGGCCGATAAACTCATCTTT. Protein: CALGESGGPYGDWEADKLIF.

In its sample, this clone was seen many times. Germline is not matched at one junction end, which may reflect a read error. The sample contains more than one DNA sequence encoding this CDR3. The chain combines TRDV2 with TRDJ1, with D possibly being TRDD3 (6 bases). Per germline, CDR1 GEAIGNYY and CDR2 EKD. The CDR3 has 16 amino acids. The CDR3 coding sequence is TGTGCCTGTGACACCGTTGGGGGCTATTACACCTATAAACTCATCTTT. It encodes CACDTVGGYYTYKLIF.

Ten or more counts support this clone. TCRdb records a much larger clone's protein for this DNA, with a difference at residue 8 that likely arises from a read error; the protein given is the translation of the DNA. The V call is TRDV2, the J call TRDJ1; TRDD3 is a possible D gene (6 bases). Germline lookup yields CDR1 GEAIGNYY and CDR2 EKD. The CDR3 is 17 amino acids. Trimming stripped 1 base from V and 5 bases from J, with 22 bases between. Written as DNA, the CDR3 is TGTGCCTGTGACACTTGGGTCGAACGGGGGGACAAGGATAAACTCATCTTT. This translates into CACDTWVERGDKDKLIF.

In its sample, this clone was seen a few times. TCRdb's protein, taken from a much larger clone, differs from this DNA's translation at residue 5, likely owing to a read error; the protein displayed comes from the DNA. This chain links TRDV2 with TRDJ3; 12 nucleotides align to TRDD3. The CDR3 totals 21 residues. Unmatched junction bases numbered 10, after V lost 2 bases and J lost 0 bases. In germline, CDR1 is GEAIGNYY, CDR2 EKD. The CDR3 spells CACDIARTGGYPSWDTRQMFF. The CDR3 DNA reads TGTGCCTGTGACATCGCCCGTACTGGGGGATACCCCTCCTGGGACACCCGACAGATGTTTTTC.

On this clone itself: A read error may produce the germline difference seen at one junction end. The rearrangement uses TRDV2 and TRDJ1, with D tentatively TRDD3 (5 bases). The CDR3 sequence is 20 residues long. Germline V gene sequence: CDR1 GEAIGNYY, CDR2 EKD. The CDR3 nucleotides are TGTGCCTGTGACACTCTCCCTTATCGGGCTGTGTTCTCTTACAACGATACACTCATCTTT. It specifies CACDTLPYRAVFSYNDTLIF.

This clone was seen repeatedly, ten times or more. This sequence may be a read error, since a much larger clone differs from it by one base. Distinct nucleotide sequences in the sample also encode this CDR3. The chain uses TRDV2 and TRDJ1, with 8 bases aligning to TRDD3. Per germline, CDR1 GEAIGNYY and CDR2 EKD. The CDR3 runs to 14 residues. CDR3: CACDALGETGKLIF. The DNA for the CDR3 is TGTGCCTGTGACGCGCTGGGGGAGACCGGTAAACTCATCTTT.

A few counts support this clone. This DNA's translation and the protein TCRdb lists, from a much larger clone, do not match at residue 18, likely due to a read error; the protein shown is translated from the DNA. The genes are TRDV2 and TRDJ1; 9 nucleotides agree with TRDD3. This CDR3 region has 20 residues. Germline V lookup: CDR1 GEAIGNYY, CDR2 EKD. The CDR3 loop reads CACDTMNLLGDPTYTDKPIF. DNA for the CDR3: TGTGCCTGTGACACGATGAATTTACTGGGGGACCCGACGTACACCGATAAACCCATCTTT.

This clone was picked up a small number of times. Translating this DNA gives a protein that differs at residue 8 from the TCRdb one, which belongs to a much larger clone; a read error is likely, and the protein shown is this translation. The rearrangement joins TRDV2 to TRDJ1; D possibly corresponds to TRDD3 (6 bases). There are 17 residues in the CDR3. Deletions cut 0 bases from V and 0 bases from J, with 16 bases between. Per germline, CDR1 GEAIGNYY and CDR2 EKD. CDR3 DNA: TGTGCCTGTGACACCGCTGGGGTACCGACTTACACCGATAAACTCATCTTT. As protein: CACDTAGVPTYTDKLIF.

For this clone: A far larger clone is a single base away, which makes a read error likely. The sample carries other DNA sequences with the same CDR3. The CDR3 nucleotides are TGTGCCTGTGACACAATTACGATAGGGGATGTTCCAGGGACCGATAAACTCATCTTT. Its protein is CACDTITIGDVPGTDKLIF. This chain uses TRDV2 with TRDJ1; possible D gene TRDD3, 6 bases. V was trimmed by 1 base and J by 2 bases, leaving 25 bases between them. This CDR3 region has 19 residues. Germline V gene data show CDR1 as GEAIGNYY and CDR2 as EKD.

Written as DNA, the CDR3 is TGTGCTATTGAGGCCACCAACCGAAAGGAGGATAGGTACACCGATAAACTCATCTTT. This gives the protein CAIEATNRKEDRYTDKLIF. The V call is TRDV1, the J call TRDJ1, with D possibly being TRDD3 (5 bases). V lost 11 bases, J lost 0 bases, and 31 bases lay in between. The CDR3 covers 19 residues. From germline, CDR1 is TSWWSYY and CDR2 QGS.

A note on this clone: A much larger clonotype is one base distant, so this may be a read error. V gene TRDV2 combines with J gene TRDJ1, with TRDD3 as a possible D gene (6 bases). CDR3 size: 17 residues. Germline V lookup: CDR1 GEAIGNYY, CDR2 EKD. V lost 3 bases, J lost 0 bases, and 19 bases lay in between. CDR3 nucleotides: TGTGCCTGTGACTGGGGGGTGGAGACCCGAAACACCGATAAACTCATCTTT. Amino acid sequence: CACDWGVETRNTDKLIF.

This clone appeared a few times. CDR3 in amino acids: CAYSRTPRYTDKLIF. For the CDR3, the DNA is TGTGCCTATTCACGCACGCCGCGGTACACCGATAAACTCATCTTT. The chain carries TRDV3 and TRDJ1, with D uncertain. This CDR3 is 15 amino acids long. The V gene lost 4 bases and the J gene lost 0 bases, with 18 bases spanning the gap. The germline V gene has CDR1 TVYSNPD and CDR2 GDNSRS (reference sequence).